This is a list of T cell receptor beta chains from one sample in a study of blood T cell repertoires in COVID-19. Assay used: immunoSEQ multiplex PCR; TCRdb lists only in-frame clones, some missing. There are 300,000 to 400,000 clones in the sample; 87% occur only once, and nearly 6.5% lies in the top ten. Sequenced: peripheral blood. These receptor sequences come from a woman aged 45-65 years with COVID-19, enrolled during active disease. CDR3s include the opening cysteine and the closing phenylalanine or tryptophan. A D gene is named only where the DNA matches it firmly. Rows may omit the clone size; those that give it use once, few, many or a size class.

v_gene: TRBV2; j_gene: TRBJ1-2; abundance: .; d_gene: .; CDR3nt: TGTGCCAGCAGTCAACTTGGGGGCAGCCTCTATGGCTACACCTTC; CDR3aa: CASSQLGGSLYGYTF
v_gene: TRBV27; j_gene: TRBJ2-3; abundance: once; d_gene: TRBD2; CDR3nt: TGTGCCAGCAGTTTGTCGGGACTAGCGGGAGGGCCAGATACGCAGTATTTT; CDR3aa: CASSLSGLAGGPDTQYF
v_gene: TRBV28; j_gene: TRBJ1-3; abundance: .; d_gene: TRBD1; CDR3nt: TGTGCCAGCAGCCCTGACGGGACAGGCTCTGGAAACACCATATATTTT; CDR3aa: CASSPDGTGSGNTIYF
v_gene: TRBV3-1/TRBV3-2; j_gene: TRBJ2-3; abundance: .; d_gene: .; CDR3nt: TGTGCCAGCAGACGAGGAGGGACCGCAACAGATACGCAGTATTTT; CDR3aa: CASRRGGTATDTQYF
v_gene: TRBV30; j_gene: TRBJ2-2; abundance: few; d_gene: .; CDR3nt: TGTGCCTGGAGTTTCCGGGCCACAGGGCCCGGCACCGGGGAGCTGTTTTTT; CDR3aa: CAWSFRATGPGTGELFF
v_gene: TRBV13; j_gene: TRBJ2-7; abundance: .; d_gene: TRBD2; CDR3nt: TGTGCCAGCAGCTCCAAGGGACTAGCGAAGTACGAGCAGTACTTC; CDR3aa: CASSSKGLAKYEQYF
v_gene: TRBV6-5; j_gene: TRBJ1-1; abundance: .; d_gene: .; CDR3nt: TGTGCCAGCAGCGTTGTTGTCAGGACTGAAGCTTTCTTT; CDR3aa: CASSVVVRTEAFF
v_gene: TRBV27; j_gene: TRBJ2-7; abundance: .; d_gene: TRBD2; CDR3nt: TGTGCCAGCAGTGGATCGACTAGCGGGATCTCCTACGAGCAGTACTTC; CDR3aa: CASSGSTSGISYEQYF
v_gene: TRBV6-4; j_gene: TRBJ1-1; abundance: .; d_gene: TRBD1; CDR3nt: TGTGCCAGCAGTGCCCAGGGACAGGGGGGCACTGAAGCTTTCTTT; CDR3aa: CASSAQGQGGTEAFF
v_gene: TRBV11-2; j_gene: TRBJ1-1; abundance: .; d_gene: TRBD1; CDR3nt: TGTGCCAGCAGTTCTCGACAGGGGGCCTCCACTGAAGCTTTCTTT; CDR3aa: CASSSRQGASTEAFF
v_gene: TRBV15; j_gene: TRBJ2-6; abundance: .; d_gene: .; CDR3nt: TGTGCCACCAGCAGACGGGGGACTGGGGCCAACGTCCTGACTTTC; CDR3aa: CATSRRGTGANVLTF
v_gene: TRBV4-1; j_gene: TRBJ1-5; abundance: .; d_gene: TRBD1; CDR3nt: TGCGCCAGCAGCCCCCAGGACAGGGGAAGAAATCAGCCCCAGCATTTT; CDR3aa: CASSPQDRGRNQPQHF
v_gene: TRBV28; j_gene: TRBJ2-6; abundance: .; d_gene: TRBD1; CDR3nt: TGTGCCAGCAGCCCCGGGACAGAGTCTGGGGCCAACGTCCTGACTTTC; CDR3aa: CASSPGTESGANVLTF
v_gene: TRBV7-3; j_gene: TRBJ2-2; abundance: .; d_gene: .; CDR3nt: TGTGCCAGCAGCTTATACTTGTTGGCGGGGACCGGGGAGCTGTTTTTT; CDR3aa: CASSLYLLAGTGELFF
v_gene: TRBV30; j_gene: TRBJ1-1; abundance: .; d_gene: TRBD1; CDR3nt: TGTGCCTGGAGTGTTAATTCGGGACAGGGGGTTGGCACTGAAGCTTTCTTT; CDR3aa: CAWSVNSGQGVGTEAFF
v_gene: TRBV6-1; j_gene: TRBJ2-7; abundance: .; d_gene: TRBD1; CDR3nt: TGTGCCAGCAGTGACCAGGGGGCGACCTCCTACGAGCAGTACTTC; CDR3aa: CASSDQGATSYEQYF
v_gene: TRBV3-1/TRBV3-2; j_gene: TRBJ1-2; abundance: .; d_gene: TRBD1; CDR3nt: TGTGCCAGCAGCTCCCACAGGGGGGCAGGGCCCCTTTTTGGGGGCTACACCTTC; CDR3aa: CASSSHRGAGPLFGGYTF
v_gene: TRBV5-6; j_gene: TRBJ1-4; abundance: .; d_gene: .; CDR3nt: TGTGCCAGCAGCACGAGACAGGCGCCGAATGAAAAACTGTTTTTT; CDR3aa: CASSTRQAPNEKLFF
v_gene: TRBV19; j_gene: TRBJ2-3; abundance: .; d_gene: TRBD2; CDR3nt: TGTGCCAGTAGTACGTCTAGCGGGGGGGGCACAGATACGCAGTATTTT; CDR3aa: CASSTSSGGGTDTQYF